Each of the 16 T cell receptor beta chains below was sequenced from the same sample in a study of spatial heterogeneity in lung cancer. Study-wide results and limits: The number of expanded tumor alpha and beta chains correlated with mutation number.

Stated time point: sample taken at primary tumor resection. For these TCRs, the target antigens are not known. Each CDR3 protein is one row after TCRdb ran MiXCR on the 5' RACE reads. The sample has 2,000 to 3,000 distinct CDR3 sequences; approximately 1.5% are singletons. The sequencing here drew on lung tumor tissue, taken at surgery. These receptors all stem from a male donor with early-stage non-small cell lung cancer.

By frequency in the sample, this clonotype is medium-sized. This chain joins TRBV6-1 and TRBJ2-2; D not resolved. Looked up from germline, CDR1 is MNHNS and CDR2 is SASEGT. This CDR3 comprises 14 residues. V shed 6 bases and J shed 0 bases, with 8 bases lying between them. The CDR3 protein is CASRLGSNTGELFF. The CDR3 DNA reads TGTGCCAGCAGGCTCGGTTCGAACACCGGGGAGCTGTTTTTT.

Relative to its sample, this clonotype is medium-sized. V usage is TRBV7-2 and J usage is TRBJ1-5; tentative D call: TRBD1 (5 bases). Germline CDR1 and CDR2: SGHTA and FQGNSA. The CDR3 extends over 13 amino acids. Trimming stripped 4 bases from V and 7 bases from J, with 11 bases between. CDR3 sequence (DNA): TGTGCCAGCAGCTCCCGACAGTGGCAGCCCCAGCATTTT. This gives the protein CASSSRQWQPQHF.

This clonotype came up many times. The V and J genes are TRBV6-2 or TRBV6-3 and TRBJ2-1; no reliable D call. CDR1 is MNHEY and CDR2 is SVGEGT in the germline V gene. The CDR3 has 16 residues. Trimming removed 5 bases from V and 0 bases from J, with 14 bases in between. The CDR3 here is CASSSPAGYSYNEQFF. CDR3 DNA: TGTGCCAGCAGTAGTCCTGCAGGTTACTCCTACAATGAGCAGTTCTTC.

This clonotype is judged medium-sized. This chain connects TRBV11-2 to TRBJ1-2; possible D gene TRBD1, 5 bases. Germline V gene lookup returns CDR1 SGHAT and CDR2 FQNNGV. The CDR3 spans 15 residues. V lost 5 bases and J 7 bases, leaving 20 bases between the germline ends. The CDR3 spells CASSQGRTGSFGYTF. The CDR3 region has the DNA TGTGCCAGCAGCCAGGGACGTACTGGGTCCTTTGGCTACACCTTC.

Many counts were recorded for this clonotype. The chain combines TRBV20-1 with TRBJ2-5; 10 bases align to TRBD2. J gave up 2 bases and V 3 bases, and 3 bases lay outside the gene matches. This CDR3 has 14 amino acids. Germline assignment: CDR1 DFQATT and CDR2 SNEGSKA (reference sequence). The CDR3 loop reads CSARIAGGQETQYF. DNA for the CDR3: TGCAGTGCTAGGATAGCGGGGGGACAAGAGACCCAGTACTTC.

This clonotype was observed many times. The CDR3 bases are TGTGCCAGCAGCCCGACAGGGACCGGGGAGCTGTTTTTT. This codes for CASSPTGTGELFF. V and J are TRBV7-9 and TRBJ2-2, with TRBD1 matching 7 bases. The CDR3 extends over 13 amino acids. The germline gives CDR1 SEHNR, CDR2 FQNEAQ (reference sequence). The V segment lost 5 bases and the J segment 5 bases; nucleotides outside the gene matches: 2.

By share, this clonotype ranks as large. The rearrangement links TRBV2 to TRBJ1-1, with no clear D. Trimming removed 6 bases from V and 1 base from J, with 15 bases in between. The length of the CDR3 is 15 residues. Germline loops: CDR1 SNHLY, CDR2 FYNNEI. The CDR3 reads CASSPQAQTNTEAFF. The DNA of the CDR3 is TGTGCCAGCAGCCCCCAAGCGCAGACGAACACTGAAGCTTTCTTT.

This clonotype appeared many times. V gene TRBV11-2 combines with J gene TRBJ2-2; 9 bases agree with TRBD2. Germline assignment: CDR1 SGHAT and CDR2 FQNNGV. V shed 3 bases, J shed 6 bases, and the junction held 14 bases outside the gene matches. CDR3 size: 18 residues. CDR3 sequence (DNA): TGTGCCAGCAGCTTTTACACGAGCGGGGGGACGGGTGCCGGGGAGCTGTTTTTT. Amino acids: CASSFYTSGGTGAGELFF.

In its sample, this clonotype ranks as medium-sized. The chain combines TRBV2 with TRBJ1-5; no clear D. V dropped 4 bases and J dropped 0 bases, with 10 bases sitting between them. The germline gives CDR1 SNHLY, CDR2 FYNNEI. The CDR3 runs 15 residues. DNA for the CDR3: TGTGCCAGCAGTGCGGGCAGCAATAGCAATCAGCCCCAGCATTTT. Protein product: CASSAGSNSNQPQHF.

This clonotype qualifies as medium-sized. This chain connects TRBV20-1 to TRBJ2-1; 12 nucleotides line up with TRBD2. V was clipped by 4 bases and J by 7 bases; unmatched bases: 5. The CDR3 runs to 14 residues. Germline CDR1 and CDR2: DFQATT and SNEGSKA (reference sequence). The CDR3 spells CSATSGGAGNEQFF. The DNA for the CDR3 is TGCAGTGCTACTAGCGGGGGGGCCGGGAATGAGCAGTTCTTC.

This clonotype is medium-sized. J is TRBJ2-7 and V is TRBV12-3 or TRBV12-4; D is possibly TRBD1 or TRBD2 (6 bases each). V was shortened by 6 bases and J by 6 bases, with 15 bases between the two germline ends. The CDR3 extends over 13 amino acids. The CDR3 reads CASSATGASEQYV. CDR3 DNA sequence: TGTGCCAGCAGCGCGACGGGGGCCTCCGAGCAGTACGTC.

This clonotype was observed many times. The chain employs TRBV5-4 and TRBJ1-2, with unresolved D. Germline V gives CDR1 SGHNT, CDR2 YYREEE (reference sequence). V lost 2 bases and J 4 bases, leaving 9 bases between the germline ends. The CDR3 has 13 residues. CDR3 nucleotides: TGTGCCAGCAGCTTCGACGGATCCTATGGCTACACCTTC. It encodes CASSFDGSYGYTF.

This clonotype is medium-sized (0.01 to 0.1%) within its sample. The CDR3 DNA reads TGTGCCAGCAGCATAAATCGGGTTTGGGCAGAGACCCAGTACTTC. Encoded protein: CASSINRVWAETQYF. This rearrangement joins TRBV7-2 to TRBJ2-5; unclear D gene. The V gene lost 5 bases and the J gene lost 4 bases, with 17 bases spanning the gap. This CDR3 contains 15 residues. Germline CDR1 and CDR2: SGHTA and FQGNSA.

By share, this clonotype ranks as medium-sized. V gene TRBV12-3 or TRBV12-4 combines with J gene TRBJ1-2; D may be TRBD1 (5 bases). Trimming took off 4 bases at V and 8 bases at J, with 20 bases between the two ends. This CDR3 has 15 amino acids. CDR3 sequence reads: CASSSTQGGSRGYTF. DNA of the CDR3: TGTGCCAGCAGTTCCACTCAGGGAGGCTCGCGAGGCTACACCTTC.

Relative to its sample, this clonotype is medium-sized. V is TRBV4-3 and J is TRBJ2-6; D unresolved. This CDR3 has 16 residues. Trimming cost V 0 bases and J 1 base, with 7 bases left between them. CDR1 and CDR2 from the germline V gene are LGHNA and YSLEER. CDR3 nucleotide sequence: TGCGCCAGCAGCCAAGATCTGATGTCTGGGGCCAACGTCCTGACTTTC. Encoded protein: CASSQDLMSGANVLTF.

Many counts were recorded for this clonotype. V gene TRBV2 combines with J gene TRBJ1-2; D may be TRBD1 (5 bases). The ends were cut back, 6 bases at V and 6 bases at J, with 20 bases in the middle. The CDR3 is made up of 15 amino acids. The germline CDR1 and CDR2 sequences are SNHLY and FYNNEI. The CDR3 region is CASSGQRSGVDGYTF. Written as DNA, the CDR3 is TGTGCCAGCAGCGGACAAAGATCGGGGGTTGATGGCTACACCTTC.